The rows below give T cell receptor beta chains drawn from one sample of a study of cytomegalovirus exposure and HLA in healthy donors. TCRdb's table, derived via immunoSEQ multiplex PCR, lists solely in-frame clones and lacks some. The sample has 150,000 to 200,000 clones; approximately 78% are singletons. Sequences were obtained from PBMCs. These receptors were obtained from a human donor in good health. Both conserved end residues are part of each CDR3. A D gene is named only where the DNA matches it firmly.

j_call | d_call | v_call | cdr3_aa
TRBJ2-3 | NA | TRBV27 | CASSLVPGGTSTDTQYF
TRBJ2-3 | NA | TRBV30 | CAWDRLSTDTQYF
TRBJ1-4 | NA | TRBV7-9 | CASSHEREKLFF
TRBJ1-2 | NA | TRBV7-9 | CSSSKPGGANYGYTF
TRBJ2-1 | TRBD2 | TRBV29-1 | CSGRLAGYNEQFF
TRBJ1-2 | NA | TRBV9 | CASSVVDGQDYGYTF
TRBJ1-5 | TRBD1 | TRBV5-4 | CASSPGQGFSQPQHF
TRBJ1-6 | NA | TRBV21-1 | CASSKVIWVVGWEGEDSPLHF
TRBJ1-3 | NA | TRBV2 | CASSEGTAAGNTIYF
TRBJ2-1 | NA | TRBV11-2 | CASSLVFGGGGNEQFF
TRBJ1-1 | TRBD1 | TRBV11-1 | CASSPGQGANTEAFF
TRBJ1-1 | NA | TRBV6-4 | CASSEGRGNTEAFF
TRBJ1-2 | NA | TRBV7-9 | CASSPGGVYSF
TRBJ2-7 | NA | TRBV15 | CATSRDRGYEQYF
TRBJ1-1 | NA | TRBV5-1 | CASSLGRGDTEAFF
TRBJ1-1 | TRBD1 | TRBV4-2 | CASSLSTGGDLNTEAFF
TRBJ2-5 | TRBD2 | TRBV5-1 | CASSYGTPGGQYF
TRBJ2-1 | TRBD2 | TRBV10-3 | CAISEGLASEQFF
TRBJ1-2 | TRBD1 | TRBV6-5 | CATGQGYGYTF
TRBJ2-2 | NA | TRBV5-1 | CASSLGLFPNTGELFF
TRBJ2-4 | NA | TRBV19 | CASSIDRPGNHKNIQYF
TRBJ1-3 | TRBD1 | TRBV4-2 | CASSQVDRAGDTIYF
TRBJ2-5 | NA | TRBV5-1 | CASSLWPGETQYF
TRBJ2-5 | NA | TRBV5-4 | CASSSPLQETQYF
TRBJ2-4 | NA | TRBV5-6 | CASSLGVGSPGFQYF
TRBJ2-7 | NA | TRBV11-3 | CASSPQLGSYEQYF
TRBJ1-1 | NA | TRBV29-1 | CSVAPAGTEAFF
TRBJ2-2 | TRBD2 | TRBV7-9 | CASSKLAGMGGELFF
TRBJ2-5 | TRBD1 | TRBV2 | CASSQDRGNEETQYF
TRBJ1-3 | NA | TRBV11-3 | CASSLDHRTGNTIYF
TRBJ2-3 | TRBD2 | TRBV9 | CASSVDRGGPPDTQYF
TRBJ2-5 | TRBD1 | TRBV7-2 | CASSYRQGAGTQYF
TRBJ2-3 | NA | TRBV30 | CAWRLAGSNTQYF
TRBJ1-5 | TRBD1 | TRBV7-9 | CASSSTGDNQPQHF
TRBJ2-2 | NA | TRBV7-8 | CASNLIVGTGELFF
TRBJ2-5 | TRBD1 | TRBV4-3 | CASSQDRGRQETQYF
TRBJ2-2 | NA | TRBV29-1 | CSVENRNTGELFF
TRBJ1-4 | NA | TRBV11-2 | CASSLVGAANEKLFF
TRBJ2-5 | TRBD2 | TRBV2 | CASRLAGANQETQYF
TRBJ2-1 | TRBD2 | TRBV9 | CASSPSGGSYNEQFF
TRBJ2-3 | NA | TRBV13 | CASSSDRADTQYF
TRBJ1-3 | NA | TRBV6-5 | CASSGDGSSGNTIYF
TRBJ2-3 | TRBD2 | TRBV12-5 | CASGPGLSTDTQYF
TRBJ2-3 | TRBD1 | TRBV25-1 | CASGDSVTDTQYF
TRBJ1-5 | TRBD1 | TRBV10-3 | CAISEGQGAPSNQPQHF
TRBJ1-1 | NA | TRBV5-1 | CASSPGNSVNTEAFF
TRBJ1-3 | NA | TRBV18 | CASSRENSGNTIYF
TRBJ2-7 | TRBD1 | TRBV5-1 | CASSRQGDGEQYF